This T cell receptor beta chain was found in a study of cytomegalovirus exposure and HLA in healthy donors. Study-level results: A missense variant in DCLRE1C was later tied to TCR beta V- and J-gene trimming. Productive rates of about 90% or about 30% were seen for most TCR beta V segments in an earlier analysis.

The trim removed 7 bases at V and 3 bases at J, leaving 8 bases unmatched. The CDR3 consists of 14 residues. Germline V gene sequence: CDR1 MDHEN, CDR2 SYDVKM. Primers included in the PCR were 60 Vbeta and 13 Jbeta primers. Sequencing used immunoSEQ multiplex PCR; TCRdb keeps in-frame clones, though not all of them. Of around 68,000 clones in the sample, 85% are singletons; the top ten hold approximately 12%. With regard to this clone: The antigen is not known.

Sequencing was performed on PBMCs. This rearrangement joins TRBV28 to TRBJ2-7; TRBD2 aligns across 8 bases. This clonotype was obtained from a female donor in good health and CMV-seronegative. The CDR3 bases are TGTGCCAGCATCAGGCCGGGACTAGACTACGAGCAGTACTTC. Protein: CASIRPGLDYEQYF. Full variable domain (outside the CDR3, taken from reference TRBV28 and TRBJ2-7): DVKVTQSSRYLVKRTGEKVFLECVQDMDHENMFWYRQDPGLGLRLIYFSYDVKMKEKGDIPEGYSVSREKKERFSLILESASTNQTSMYLCASIRPGLDYEQYFGPGTRLTVT.